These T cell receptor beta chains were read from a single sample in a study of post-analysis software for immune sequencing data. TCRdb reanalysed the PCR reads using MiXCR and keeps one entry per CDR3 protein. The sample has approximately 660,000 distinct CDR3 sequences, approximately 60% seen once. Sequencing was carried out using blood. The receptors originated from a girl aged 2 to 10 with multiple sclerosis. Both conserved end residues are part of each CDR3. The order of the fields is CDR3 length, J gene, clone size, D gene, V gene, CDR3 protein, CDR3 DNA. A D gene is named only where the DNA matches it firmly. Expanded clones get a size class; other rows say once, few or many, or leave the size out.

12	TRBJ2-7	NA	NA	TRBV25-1	CASSETVYEQYF	TGTGCCAGCAGTGAAACGGTCTACGAGCAGTACTTC
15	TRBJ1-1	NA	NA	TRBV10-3	CAISELMRDQGEAFF	TGTGCCATCAGTGAGTTAATGAGGGATCAGGGTGAAGCTTTCTTT
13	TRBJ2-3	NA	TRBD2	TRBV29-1	CSVEGTSEDTQYF	TGCAGCGTTGAGGGGACTAGCGAAGATACGCAGTATTTT
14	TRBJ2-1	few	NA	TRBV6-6	CASSQGRSYNEQFF	TGTGCCAGCAGTCAGGGGAGGTCCTACAATGAGCAGTTCTTC
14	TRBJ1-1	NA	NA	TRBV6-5	CASTSHTENTEAFF	TGTGCCAGCACCAGCCACACCGAGAACACTGAAGCTTTCTTT
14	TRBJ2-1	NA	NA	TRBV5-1	CASSFGPGYNEQFF	TGCGCCAGCAGCTTCGGGCCCGGATACAATGAGCAGTTCTTC
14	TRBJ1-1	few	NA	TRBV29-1	CSVERLSMNTEAFF	TGCAGCGTTGAACGGCTTAGCATGAACACTGAAGCTTTCTTT
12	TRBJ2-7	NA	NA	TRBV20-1	CSARDGRYEQYF	TGCAGCGCGAGGGATGGGAGGTACGAGCAGTACTTC
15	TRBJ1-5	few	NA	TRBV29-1	CSVGDSSYSNQPQHF	TGCAGCGTTGGCGACAGTTCCTATAGCAATCAGCCCCAGCATTTT
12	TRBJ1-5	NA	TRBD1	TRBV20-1	CSAGQGAQPQHF	TGCAGTGCTGGACAGGGGGCCCAGCCCCAGCATTTT
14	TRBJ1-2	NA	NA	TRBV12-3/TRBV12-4	CASSLGAVQSGYTF	TGTGCCAGCAGTTTAGGGGCTGTTCAGAGTGGCTACACCTTC
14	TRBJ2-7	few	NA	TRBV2	CASRLTYFSYEQYF	TGTGCCAGCAGGCTTACATACTTCTCCTACGAGCAGTACTTC
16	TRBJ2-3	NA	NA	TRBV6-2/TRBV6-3	CASSTLRLAGTDTQYF	TGTGCCAGCAGTACCCTCCGCCTAGCTGGCACAGATACGCAGTATTTT
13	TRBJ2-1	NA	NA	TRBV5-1	CASSLMGPNEQFF	TGCGCCAGCAGCTTGATGGGGCCCAATGAGCAGTTCTTC
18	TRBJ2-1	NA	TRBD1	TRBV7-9	CVSSKSPGQIRTYNEQFF	TGTGTCAGCAGCAAATCCCCGGGACAGATCAGAACCTACAATGAGCAGTTCTTC
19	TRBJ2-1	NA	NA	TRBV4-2	CASSQANLGPWSSYNEQFF	TGTGCCAGCAGCCAAGCTAATTTAGGGCCGTGGTCGTCCTACAATGAGCAGTTCTTC
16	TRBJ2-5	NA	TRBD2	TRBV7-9	CASTFFRLAGEETQYF	TGTGCCAGCACCTTCTTTCGACTAGCGGGGGAAGAGACCCAGTACTTC
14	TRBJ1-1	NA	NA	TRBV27	CASSLNRRNTEAFF	TGTGCCAGCAGTTTAAACAGGAGGAACACTGAAGCTTTCTTT